Described below is a single TCR beta chain sequence and its context. These data originate in a study of shared clonotypes between healthy human individuals. Only CD45RO-negative cells positively selected for CCR7 counted as naive CD8 cells, so terminally differentiated effector memory CD45RA+ cells were excluded. The CDR3 totals 15 residues. V was pared by 0 bases and J by 6 bases, with 15 bases between. Per the germline V gene, CDR1 is MNHEY and CDR2 is SMNVEV (reference sequence). Repertoires were generated with immunoSEQ multiplex PCR, while TCRdb's copy carries only in-frame clones and drops some. The repertoire consists of 560,000 or so clones, with around 96% occurring once and the leading ten covering 0.11%.

The V gene is TRBV27, the J gene TRBJ2-7, with D uncertain. The sequenced sample consisted of naive CD8+ T cells sorted from blood. This clonotype was sampled from a young woman in good health. CDR3 sequence (DNA): TGTGCCAGCAGTTTATCGGCCGGGTCACTCGTCGAGCAGTACTTC. Encoded protein: CASSLSAGSLVEQYF.